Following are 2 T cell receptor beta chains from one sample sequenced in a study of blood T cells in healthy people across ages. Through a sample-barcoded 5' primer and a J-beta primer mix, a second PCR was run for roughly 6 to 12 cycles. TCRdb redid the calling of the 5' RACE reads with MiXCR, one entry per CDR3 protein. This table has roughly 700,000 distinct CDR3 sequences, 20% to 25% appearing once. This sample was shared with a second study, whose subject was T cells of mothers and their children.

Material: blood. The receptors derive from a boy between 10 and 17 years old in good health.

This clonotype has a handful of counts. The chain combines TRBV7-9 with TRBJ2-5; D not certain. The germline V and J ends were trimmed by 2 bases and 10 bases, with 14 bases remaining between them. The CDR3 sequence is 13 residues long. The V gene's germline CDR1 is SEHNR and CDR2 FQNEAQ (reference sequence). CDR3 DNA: TGTGCCAGCAGCTTAAGTCCGGGTCCAAGCCAGTACTTC. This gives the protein CASSLSPGPSQYF.

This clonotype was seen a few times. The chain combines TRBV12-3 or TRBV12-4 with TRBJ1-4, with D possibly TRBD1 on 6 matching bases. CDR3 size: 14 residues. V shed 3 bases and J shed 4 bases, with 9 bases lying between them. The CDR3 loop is CASSLSRGNEKLFF. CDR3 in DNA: TGTGCCAGCAGTTTGAGCAGGGGTAATGAAAAACTGTTTTTT.